These 22 T cell receptor beta chains share one sample of origin, sequenced in a study of regulatory T cells in long-lasting Graves disease. Arm-PCR of CDR3 regions and iRepertoire HTBI primers were the basis on which TCR beta libraries were built. Using its own MiXCR run on the multiplex PCR reads, TCRdb lists one record per CDR3 protein. The sample comprises about 530,000 distinct CDR3 sequences, roughly 16% of which are singletons, and around 25% rests with the top ten. The time point denotes: newly diagnosed GD, antithyroid drugs for less than 3 months. RNA from PBMCs was the source of the TCR library. These data were also filed under a second study, of T cells in Graves' hyperthyroidism and ophthalmopathy.

The source was peripheral blood mononuclear cells (PBMCs), collected at new diagnosis, from a patient treated with antithyroid drugs. The receptors shown here come from a woman between 40 and 65 years old with Graves disease.

CDR3 sequence: CASSHPAGSGETQYF. The CDR3 bases are TGCGCCAGCAGCCACCCGGCGGGGTCCGGGGAGACCCAGTACTTC. The V gene is TRBV4-1, the J gene TRBJ2-5; D may be TRBD2 (6 bases). The CDR3 has 15 residues. Germline V lookup: CDR1 MGHRA, CDR2 YSYEKL. Trimming removed 3 bases at V and 5 bases at J, with 16 bases between.

Only a few counts were recorded for this clonotype. The chain links TRBV5-1 to TRBJ1-3; D is unclear. Trimming pared 5 bases from V and 1 base from J, leaving 10 bases between. Germline lookup yields CDR1 SGHRS and CDR2 YFSETQ. CDR3 size: 14 residues. CDR3 loop: CASSPSESGNTIYF. In nucleotides, the CDR3 is TGCGCCAGCAGTCCCAGCGAATCTGGAAACACCATATATTTT. Combining the CDR3 with reference TRBV5-1 and TRBJ1-3 gives the whole variable domain KAGVTQTPRYLIKTRGQQVTLSCSPISGHRSVSWYQQTPGQGLQFLFEYFSETQRNKGNFPGRFSGRQFSNSRSEMNVSTLELGDSALYLCASSPSESGNTIYFGEGSWLTVV.

This clonotype showed up many times. The chain links TRBV7-9 to TRBJ2-7; D gene unclear. The germline V gene encodes CDR1 SEHNR and CDR2 FQNEAQ (reference sequence). This CDR3 region has 14 residues. The V end was cut by 1 base, the J end by 2 bases, with 9 bases between. The CDR3 nucleotides are TGTGCCAGCAGCTTAGACGTAGGTCCCTACGAGCAGTACTTC. Amino acids: CASSLDVGPYEQYF.

There are a few counts of this clonotype. The chain joins TRBV18 to TRBJ1-4; the D gene is possibly TRBD1 (6 bases). Per the germline V gene, CDR1 is KGHSH and CDR2 is LQKENI. The CDR3 is 15 amino acids. V was cut by 3 bases and J by 8 bases, with 16 bases left in between. In DNA form, the CDR3 reads TGTGCCAGCTCACCGTACAGGGAATTCGACGAAAAACTGTTTTTT. Translation: CASSPYREFDEKLFF.

This clonotype has a count of ten or more. V and J are TRBV11-1 and TRBJ1-1; unclear D gene. The CDR3 consists of 14 residues. Germline CDR1 reads SGHAT; CDR2 reads FQDESV (reference sequence). V lost 0 bases to trimming and J lost 1 base, with 6 bases between them. The CDR3 spells CASSLARWNTEAFF. For the CDR3, the DNA is TGTGCCAGCAGCTTAGCCCGATGGAACACTGAAGCTTTCTTT.

This clonotype was detected a few times. V gene TRBV10-3 combines with J gene TRBJ1-2, with D hard to call. Germline CDR1 is ENHRY and CDR2 is SYGVKD. V was cut by 2 bases and J by 7 bases, with 11 bases left in between. The CDR3 runs to 13 residues. DNA for the CDR3: TGTGCCATCAGTGAGGGCCAGGTATCTGGCTACACCTTC. Its protein is CAISEGQVSGYTF.

CDR3 sequence (DNA): TGCAGTGCTAGAGATCCCCGGGGGGCTCGAGATACGCAGTATTTT. Encoded protein: CSARDPRGARDTQYF. The rearrangement uses TRBV20-1 and TRBJ2-3, with D possibly matching TRBD2 (7 bases). The CDR3 has 15 residues. V lost 0 bases and J lost 5, with 15 bases in between. Germline V gene lookup returns CDR1 DFQATT and CDR2 SNEGSKA (reference sequence).

This clonotype came up many times. CDR3 nucleotides: TGTGCCAGCAGTCTCCGGACAGGGGGGAGCTCCTACAATGAGCAGTTCTTC. This encodes CASSLRTGGSSYNEQFF. The chain recombines TRBV27 with TRBJ2-1; 10 positions agree with TRBD1. V lost 5 bases, J lost 0 bases, and 7 bases stayed unmatched. The CDR3 has 17 amino acids. Germline lookup yields CDR1 MNHEY and CDR2 SMNVEV (reference sequence).

There are a few counts of this clonotype. The chain combines TRBV19 with TRBJ2-2; D gene unclear. CDR3 size: 17 residues. Looked up from germline, CDR1 is LNHDA and CDR2 is SQIVND (reference sequence). Trimming stripped 4 bases from V and 9 bases from J, with 24 bases between. CDR3 nucleotides: TGTGCCAGTAGTACACCAAAGGATGGGCTGAAAGGATGGGAGCTGTTTTTT. Translated: CASSTPKDGLKGWELFF.

Many counts were recorded for this clonotype. The genes are TRBV11-2 and TRBJ1-1; 7 nucleotides line up with TRBD1. With V trimmed by 1 base and J by 2 bases, 4 bases remained unmatched. Germline V CDR1 and CDR2: SGHAT, FQNNGV. The CDR3 runs 15 residues. The CDR3 sequence: CASSLVGGPNTEAFF. In DNA form, the CDR3 reads TGTGCCAGCAGCTTAGTAGGGGGCCCCAACACTGAAGCTTTCTTT.

This clonotype was picked up a small number of times. The rearrangement joins TRBV20-1 to TRBJ1-1; no clear D. The CDR3 covers 11 residues. Germline values: CDR1 DFQATT, CDR2 SNEGSKA (reference sequence). CDR3 nucleotides: TGCAGGGCGAATCTTATCTCGGAAGCTTTCTTT. This translates into CRANLISEAFF.

For this clonotype: One junction end does not reproduce the germline sequence, and a read error may be involved. The V call is TRBV28, the J call TRBJ2-7; 11 bases agree with TRBD2. The CDR3 consists of 19 residues. CDR1 MDHEN and CDR2 SYDVKM come from the germline V gene. CDR3 nucleotide sequence: TGCGCCAGCAGCCAAGATTTGACTAGCGGGGCCGATAGCTCCTACGAGCAGTACTTC. It is translated as CASSQDLTSGADSSYEQYF.

V usage is TRBV6-1 and J usage is TRBJ2-1; 10 bases line up with TRBD1. The CDR3 runs to 14 residues. V lost 6 bases to trimming and J lost 7 bases; unmatched junction nucleotides: 6. The germline gives CDR1 MNHNS, CDR2 SASEGT. CDR3: CASRWDRGNNEQFF. The CDR3 DNA sequence: TGTGCCAGCAGATGGGACAGGGGTAATAATGAGCAGTTCTTC.

In this sample, this clonotype turned up many times. The genes are TRBV2 and TRBJ2-2, with D uncertain. Trimming took off 6 bases at V and 1 base at J, with 15 bases between the two ends. The CDR3 is 16 amino acids. Germline CDR1 reads SNHLY; CDR2 reads FYNNEI. CDR3 nucleotides: TGTGCCAGCAGCGGAATCTACGGCAAGAACACCGGGGAGCTGTTTTTT. It translates to CASSGIYGKNTGELFF.

The chain has TRBV20-1 and TRBJ2-3; D is uncertain. The germline V gene has CDR1 DFQATT and CDR2 SNEGSKA (reference sequence). V was pared by 2 bases and J by 2 bases, with 8 bases between. CDR3 length equals 13 residues. CDR3 amino acids: CSARSPITDTQYF. The CDR3 DNA is TGCAGTGCTAGATCCCCGATCACAGATACGCAGTATTTT.

The chain joins TRBV20-1 to TRBJ2-5, with D perhaps matching TRBD1 or TRBD2 (6 bases each). The CDR3 is made up of 13 amino acids. The V end lost 7 bases, the J end lost 0 bases, and 12 bases lay between the germline ends. CDR1 is DFQATT and CDR2 is SNEGSKA in the germline V gene (reference sequence). The CDR3 here is CSVGGGYQETQYF. The DNA for the CDR3 is TGCAGTGTGGGGGGCGGCTACCAAGAGACCCAGTACTTC.

This chain connects TRBV4-2 to TRBJ1-6; the D gene is possibly TRBD1 (5 bases). CDR1 and CDR2 from the germline V gene are LGHNA and YNFKEQ. V lost 4 bases and J lost 8, with 12 bases in between. CDR3 length equals 14 residues. CDR3 sequence (DNA): TGTGCCAGCAGCCGGGGGGGGGGTGATTCACCCCTCCACTTT. Translating gives CASSRGGGDSPLHF.

This clonotype has a count of ten or more. The rearrangement joins TRBV30 to TRBJ2-1, with 7 bases aligning to TRBD1. CDR1 GTSNPN and CDR2 SVGIG come from the germline V gene (reference sequence). CDR3 length: 13 residues. J lost 1 base, V lost 3 bases, and 0 bases had no gene match. CDR3 sequence (DNA): TGTGCCTGGAGCAGGGGGTCCTACAATGAGCAGTTCTTC. This codes for CAWSRGSYNEQFF.

The chain combines TRBV4-1 with TRBJ1-1; D possibly corresponds to TRBD1 (6 bases). V gave up 1 base and J gave up 1 base, with 22 bases separating them. The CDR3 sequence is 19 residues long. Germline V CDR1 and CDR2: MGHRA, YSYEKL. The DNA for the CDR3 is TGCGCCAGCAGCCAAGGCGGAGCTACAGGGAAATTTGGGAACACTGAAGCTTTCTTT. Translated: CASSQGGATGKFGNTEAFF.

CDR3 region: CASNSDAGRGPGELFF. As DNA, the CDR3 is TGTGCCAGCAATTCTGATGCCGGACGAGGACCCGGGGAGCTGTTTTTT. This chain uses TRBV2 with TRBJ2-2; D is unresolved. This CDR3 has 16 amino acids. Germline CDR1 reads SNHLY; CDR2 reads FYNNEI. The germline V and J ends were trimmed by 7 bases and 6 bases, with 21 bases remaining between them.

The chain links TRBV30 to TRBJ1-1; D is undetermined. CDR1 and CDR2 (germline): GTSNPN, SVGIG (reference sequence). This CDR3 is built from 13 residues. Trimming removed 5 bases from V and 0 bases from J, with 10 bases in between. Written as DNA, the CDR3 is TGTGCCTGGGTAACCAGGTTGAACACTGAAGCTTTCTTT. Translation: CAWVTRLNTEAFF.

In this sample, this clonotype turned up many times. The DNA of the CDR3 is TGTGCCACCAGAGCGACAGGGCGGGTCACTGAAGCTTTCTTT. Translating it yields CATRATGRVTEAFF. The chain joins TRBV24-1 to TRBJ1-1; TRBD1 matches 7 bases. The trim removed 7 bases at V and 4 bases at J, leaving 8 bases unmatched. This CDR3 contains 14 residues. Germline assignment: CDR1 KGHDR and CDR2 SFDVKD.